These 30 T cell receptor beta chains originate from one sample sequenced in a study of response to subunit inactivated influenza vaccine. One entry per CDR3 protein results from TCRdb running MiXCR on the RT-PCR reads. Of more than 550,000 distinct CDR3 sequences listed, approximately 12% are singletons. The material was PBMCs from blood, obtained on the day of vaccination. The receptor set was obtained from a man between 50 and 59 years old who received an inactivated influenza vaccine.

The chain joins TRBV5-1 to TRBJ2-1; D is ambiguous. V lost 4 bases and J 10 bases, leaving 15 bases between the germline ends. Germline V CDR1 and CDR2: SGHRS, YFSETQ. The CDR3 has 13 amino acids. The CDR3: CASSPAPGREQFF. The CDR3 region has the DNA TGCGCCAGCAGCCCCGCCCCCGGACGGGAGCAGTTCTTC.

This clonotype came up a few times. The genes are TRBV12-3 or TRBV12-4 and TRBJ1-2, with a weak D call TRBD1 (5 bases). V lost 6 bases and J lost 1, with 9 bases in between. The CDR3 contains 13 residues. The CDR3 is CASRSDSNYGYTF. DNA of the CDR3: TGTGCCAGCAGATCCGACAGTAACTATGGCTACACCTTC.

The rearrangement uses TRBV20-1 and TRBJ2-1, with TRBD1 matching over 10 bases. The CDR3 runs to 17 residues. V lost 5 bases, J lost 0 bases, and 10 bases stayed unmatched. The germline V gene encodes CDR1 DFQATT and CDR2 SNEGSKA (reference sequence). CDR3 bases: TGCAGTGCTTTGGACAGGGGGGGACTGAGCTCCTACAATGAGCAGTTCTTC. Protein: CSALDRGGLSSYNEQFF.

The chain employs TRBV7-2 and TRBJ2-1; the D gene is possibly TRBD2 (5 bases). This CDR3 comprises 16 residues. The V end lost 5 bases, the J end lost 0 bases, and 14 bases lay between the germline ends. Germline V gene sequence: CDR1 SGHTA, CDR2 FQGNSA. CDR3 nucleotides: TGTGCCAGCAGCGGAGGACGGCGCAGCTCCTACAATGAGCAGTTCTTC. Protein sequence: CASSGGRRSSYNEQFF.

In its sample, this clonotype was seen a few times. The chain uses TRBV5-1 and TRBJ1-4; TRBD1 might be the D (5 bases). The CDR3 spans 17 residues. Trimming shortened V by 0 bases and J by 0 bases, and 12 bases separated the two germline ends. Germline lookup yields CDR1 SGHRS and CDR2 YFSETQ. CDR3 DNA: TGCGCCAGCAGCTTGGCCACCGGCAGGGCAACTAATGAAAAACTGTTTTTT. Protein: CASSLATGRATNEKLFF.

This clonotype was detected a few times. The V call is TRBV29-1, the J call TRBJ2-5, with no clear D. Trimming took 2 bases from V and 1 from J, leaving 8 bases between them. Per the germline V gene, CDR1 is SQVTM and CDR2 is ANQGSEA. This CDR3 is 13 amino acids long. CDR3 region: CSVERRLQETQYF. The CDR3 DNA sequence: TGCAGCGTTGAACGCAGGCTCCAAGAGACCCAGTACTTC.

The sample holds a few counts of this clonotype. This chain links TRBV4-1 with TRBJ1-4; D remains ambiguous. Germline V gene sequence: CDR1 MGHRA, CDR2 YSYEKL. The CDR3 has 15 residues. Trimming cost V 4 bases and J 4 bases, with 13 bases left between them. The CDR3: CASSPQRNGNEKLFF. As DNA, the CDR3 is TGCGCCAGCAGCCCTCAGCGGAATGGTAATGAAAAACTGTTTTTT.

This clonotype was detected ten times or more. The chain recombines TRBV2 with TRBJ2-1; D is perhaps TRBD2 (5 bases). CDR3 length: 15 residues. The germline V gene has CDR1 SNHLY and CDR2 FYNNEI. The V gene lost 4 bases and the J gene lost 0 bases, with 10 bases spanning the gap. In DNA, the CDR3 is TGTGCCAGCAGTGCTGGCGGGTTCTCCTACAATGAGCAGTTCTTC. Protein: CASSAGGFSYNEQFF.

The chain employs TRBV7-2 and TRBJ2-4; the match to TRBD1 covers 7 bases. In germline, CDR1 is SGHTA, CDR2 FQGNSA. The CDR3 runs 14 residues. Trimming at V came to 4 bases and at J to 6 bases, leaving 6 bases not matched to a gene. DNA for the CDR3: TGTGCCAGCAGCTCAACAGGGGTAGGAAACATTCAGTACTTC. It encodes CASSSTGVGNIQYF. The complete variable domain, with remaining parts taken from reference TRBV7-2 and TRBJ2-4, reads GAGVSQSPSNKVTEKGKDVELRCDPISGHTALYWYRQSLGQGLEFLIYFQGNSAPDKSGLPSDRFSAERTGGSVSTLTIQRTQQEDSAVYLCASSSTGVGNIQYFGAGTRLSVL.

In its sample, this clonotype was seen a few times. This rearrangement joins TRBV11-2 to TRBJ2-4; no definite D call. Germline loops: CDR1 SGHAT, CDR2 FQNNGV. The CDR3 covers 16 residues. Trimming removed 3 bases at V and 0 bases at J, with 12 bases between. The CDR3 is CASSFGQSVAKNIQYF. CDR3 nucleotide sequence: TGTGCCAGCAGCTTCGGCCAGTCTGTAGCCAAAAACATTCAGTACTTC.

This chain links TRBV10-3 with TRBJ2-5, with TRBD2 matching over 10 bases. Trimming removed 0 bases from V and 5 bases from J; junction bases left unmatched: 3. Germline CDR1 and CDR2: ENHRY and SYGVKD. The CDR3 extends over 15 amino acids. In nucleotides, the CDR3 is TGTGCCATCAGTGAGTCCCCAGCGGGAGGGGAGACCCAGTACTTC. Translating gives CAISESPAGGETQYF.

There are a few counts of this clonotype. V is TRBV24-1 and J is TRBJ2-2, with TRBD2 matching over 10 bases. The CDR3 contains 18 residues. V dropped 1 base and J dropped 6; count of bases not matched to a gene: 10. Germline assignment: CDR1 KGHDR and CDR2 SFDVKD. Here the CDR3 reads CATSDFGVKGLAPGELFF. In DNA form, the CDR3 reads TGTGCCACCAGTGATTTCGGAGTGAAGGGACTAGCGCCCGGGGAGCTGTTTTTT.

The rearrangement uses TRBV5-1 and TRBJ1-1; 8 nucleotides align to TRBD1. The germline gives CDR1 SGHRS, CDR2 YFSETQ. This CDR3 region has 17 residues. V lost 2 bases to trimming and J lost 0 bases; unmatched junction nucleotides: 9. The CDR3 region is CASSFQGAIGVNTEAFF. DNA for the CDR3: TGCGCCAGCAGCTTCCAGGGGGCGATTGGGGTGAACACTGAAGCTTTCTTT.

The genes are TRBV7-2 and TRBJ1-4; no reliable D call. In germline, CDR1 is SGHTA, CDR2 FQGNSA. Between the trimmed V and J ends, which lost 4 bases and 2 bases, there was a span of 14 bases. The CDR3 runs 16 residues. Here the CDR3 DNA reads TGTGCCAGCAGCTCCCTACCTGGGCGGACTAATGAAAAACTGTTTTTT. Its protein is CASSSLPGRTNEKLFF.

This clonotype has more than one count but fewer than ten. The V gene is TRBV4-2, the J gene TRBJ1-1, with D possibly TRBD1 on 5 matching bases. Trimming removed 1 base from V and 4 bases from J, with 13 bases in between. The CDR3 spans 15 residues. Germline assignment: CDR1 LGHNA and CDR2 YNFKEQ. CDR3 loop: CASSQVAGSGTEAFF. Here the CDR3 DNA reads TGTGCCAGCAGCCAAGTGGCAGGGAGCGGCACTGAAGCTTTCTTT.

This clonotype was counted only a few times. The J gene is TRBJ2-5, the V gene TRBV7-9, with D possibly being TRBD1 or TRBD2 (6 bases each). Germline V gives CDR1 SEHNR, CDR2 FQNEAQ (reference sequence). The CDR3 contains 11 residues. V shed 4 bases and J shed 10 bases, with 10 bases lying between them. This CDR3 reads CASSYGGLQYF. For the CDR3, the DNA is TGTGCCAGCAGCTACGGGGGCCTCCAGTACTTC.

The J gene is TRBJ1-3, the V gene TRBV29-1; D remains ambiguous. The V end was cut by 4 bases, the J end by 1 base, with 11 bases between. Germline CDR1 is SQVTM and CDR2 is ANQGSEA. The CDR3 runs 14 residues. CDR3 DNA sequence: TGCAGCGTTGTCCGAGGGCCATCTGGAAACACCATATATTTT. The encoded protein is CSVVRGPSGNTIYF.

This clonotype has only a few counts. The rearrangement links TRBV7-9 to TRBJ2-1, with D perhaps matching TRBD1 (6 bases). V was pared by 5 bases and J by 7 bases, with 21 bases between. Germline loops: CDR1 SEHNR, CDR2 FQNEAQ (reference sequence). The CDR3 extends over 16 amino acids. The CDR3 spells CASSPPAGETGNEQFF. CDR3 nucleotide sequence: TGTGCCAGCAGCCCCCCCGCAGGGGAAACTGGGAATGAGCAGTTCTTC.

This clonotype came up many times. The chain carries TRBV29-1 and TRBJ2-7, with 10 bases that match TRBD2. The junction had 12 bases not matched to a gene; V was cut back by 7 bases and J by 3 bases. Germline CDR1 reads SQVTM; CDR2 reads ANQGSEA. The CDR3 is 15 amino acids. In DNA, the CDR3 is TGCAGCGCCGCGGGGGCTAGCGGGAGTTACTACGAGCAGTACTTC. Translation: CSAAGASGSYYEQYF.

The chain recombines TRBV12-3 or TRBV12-4 with TRBJ2-5; the match to TRBD1 covers 8 bases. The CDR3 runs to 14 residues. After removal of 5 bases from V and 1 base from J, the junction contained 3 bases not matched to a gene. CDR3 loop: CASSRTGFQETQYF. In nucleotides, the CDR3 is TGTGCCAGCAGTCGGACAGGGTTCCAAGAGACCCAGTACTTC.

This clonotype was counted many times. The chain joins TRBV4-1 to TRBJ2-5; D gene ambiguous. Germline CDR1 and CDR2: MGHRA and YSYEKL. The germline V and J ends were trimmed by 5 bases and 4 bases, with 11 bases remaining between them. CDR3 length: 13 amino acids. This CDR3 is CASSSLPLETQYF. DNA of the CDR3: TGCGCCAGCAGCTCATTACCTTTAGAGACCCAGTACTTC.

At least ten counts were recorded for this clonotype. The CDR3 coding sequence is TGTGCCAGCAGGGGCAGCCCTAGGGAGACCCAGTACTTC. Translated, it gives CASRGSPRETQYF. This chain connects TRBV6-6 to TRBJ2-5; D gene unclear. This CDR3 has 13 residues. The germline V gene has CDR1 MNHNY and CDR2 SVGAGI (reference sequence). V lost 6 bases to trimming and J lost 5 bases, with 13 bases between them.

This clonotype was counted only a few times. J is TRBJ2-5 and V is TRBV9, with TRBD2 identical over 8 bases. Losses at the gene ends were 0 bases for V and 2 bases for J; bases not matched to a gene: 3. Per the germline V gene, CDR1 is SGDLS and CDR2 is YYNGEE. The CDR3 contains 15 residues. This CDR3 reads CASSVAPSGQETQYF. In DNA, the CDR3 is TGTGCCAGCAGCGTAGCTCCTAGCGGGCAAGAGACCCAGTACTTC. The entire variable domain, with the rest obtained from reference TRBV9 and TRBJ2-5, is as follows: DSGVTQTPKHLITATGQRVTLRCSPRSGDLSVYWYQQSLDQGLQFLIQYYNGEERAKGNILERFSAQQFPDLHSELNLSSLELGDSALYFCASSVAPSGQETQYFGPGTRLLVL.

The chain employs TRBV20-1 and TRBJ2-5; 8 bases agree with TRBD2. The CDR3 has 13 amino acids. Per germline, CDR1 DFQATT and CDR2 SNEGSKA (reference sequence). V shed 5 bases, J shed 1 base, and the junction held 3 bases outside the gene matches. Here the CDR3 reads CSAATSGQETQYF. The CDR3 DNA follows: TGCAGTGCTGCAACTAGCGGCCAAGAGACCCAGTACTTC.

J is TRBJ1-6 and V is TRBV6-2 or TRBV6-3, with D hard to call. The CDR3 is made up of 17 amino acids. Trimming cost V 0 bases and J 7 bases, with 16 bases left between them. The germline V gene has CDR1 MNHEY and CDR2 SVGEGT. The CDR3 region is CASSYSVRNTRNSPLHF. CDR3 DNA: TGTGCCAGCAGTTACTCGGTGAGGAATACACGGAATTCACCCCTCCACTTT.

This clonotype was seen a few times. The V and J genes are TRBV7-2 and TRBJ1-6; D is possibly TRBD1 (5 bases). Germline lookup yields CDR1 SGHTA and CDR2 FQGNSA. The CDR3 consists of 15 residues. V lost 1 base, J lost 13 bases, and 17 bases lay in between. The CDR3 loop reads CASSLGYRTRSPLHF. The CDR3 DNA is TGTGCCAGCAGCTTAGGTTACAGGACGAGGTCGCCCCTCCACTTT.

This clonotype was recorded a few times. The CDR3 here is CSAVPIGGDNPIETQYF. DNA for the CDR3: TGCAGTGCCGTACCAATTGGGGGGGACAACCCCATCGAGACCCAGTACTTC. The chain couples TRBV20-1 to TRBJ2-5, with a weak D call TRBD2 (7 bases). Germline CDR1 DFQATT, CDR2 SNEGSKA (reference sequence). The CDR3 runs to 17 residues. V gave up 6 bases and J gave up 5 bases, with 28 bases separating them.

This clonotype was counted many times. This chain connects TRBV6-5 to TRBJ2-1; 15 bases map to TRBD2. Germline CDR1 MNHEY, CDR2 SVGAGI. CDR3 size: 19 residues. With V trimmed by 1 base and J by 10 bases, 14 bases remained unmatched. The CDR3 DNA follows: TGTGCCAGCAGTTACTTGGCCCCACGGACTAGCGGGAGGGAGGGCGAGCAGTTCTTC. Its translation is CASSYLAPRTSGREGEQFF.

The J gene is TRBJ2-3, the V gene TRBV28, with 12 bases lining up with TRBD1. V dropped 2 bases and J dropped 4; count of bases not matched to a gene: 10. CDR1 is MDHEN, CDR2 SYDVKM, per germline. This CDR3 has 18 residues. CDR3 residues: CASSLRNPGTGGADTQYF. The CDR3 DNA reads TGTGCCAGCAGTTTACGAAATCCCGGGACAGGGGGCGCAGATACGCAGTATTTT.

This clonotype was detected ten times or more. The chain carries TRBV4-1 and TRBJ1-2, with 7 nucleotides matching TRBD1. The J segment lost 4 bases and the V segment lost 3 bases, leaving 8 bases of the junction unmatched. The CDR3 loop spans 15 amino acids. Germline lookup yields CDR1 MGHRA and CDR2 YSYEKL. The CDR3 here is CASSQDEGQVYGYTF. CDR3 coding DNA: TGCGCCAGCAGCCAGGACGAAGGACAGGTCTATGGCTACACCTTC.